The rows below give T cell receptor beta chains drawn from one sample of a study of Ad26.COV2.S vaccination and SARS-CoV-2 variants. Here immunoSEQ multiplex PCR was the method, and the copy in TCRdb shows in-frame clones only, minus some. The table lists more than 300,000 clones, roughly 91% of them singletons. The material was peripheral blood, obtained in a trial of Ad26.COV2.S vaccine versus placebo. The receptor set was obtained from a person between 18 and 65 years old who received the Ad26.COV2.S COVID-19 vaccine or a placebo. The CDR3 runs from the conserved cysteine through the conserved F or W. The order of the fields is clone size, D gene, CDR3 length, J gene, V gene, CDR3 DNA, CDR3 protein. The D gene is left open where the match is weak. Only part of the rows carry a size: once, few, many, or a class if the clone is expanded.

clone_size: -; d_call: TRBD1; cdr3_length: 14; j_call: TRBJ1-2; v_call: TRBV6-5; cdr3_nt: TGTGCCAGCCAGTCCCGGGACAGGGGGCATGGCTACACCTTC; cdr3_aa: CASQSRDRGHGYTF
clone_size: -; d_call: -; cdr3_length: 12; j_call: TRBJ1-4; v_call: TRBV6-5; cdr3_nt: TGTGCCAGCAGAAGTGTAAACGAAAAACTGTTTTTT; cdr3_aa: CASRSVNEKLFF
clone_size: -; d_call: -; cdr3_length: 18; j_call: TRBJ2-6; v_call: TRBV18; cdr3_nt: TGTGCCAGCTCACCACTGGACACGGGCCTCGCGAGGGCCAACGTCCTGACTTTC; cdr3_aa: CASSPLDTGLARANVLTF
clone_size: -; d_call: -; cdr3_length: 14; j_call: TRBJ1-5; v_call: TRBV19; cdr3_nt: TGTGCCAGTGCGGACCCTTATAGCAATCAGCCCCAGCATTTT; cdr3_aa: CASADPYSNQPQHF
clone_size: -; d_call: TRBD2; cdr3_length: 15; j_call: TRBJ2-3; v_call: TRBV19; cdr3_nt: TGTGCCAGTAGTCCAGGGACTAGTGGCACAGATACGCAGTATTTT; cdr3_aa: CASSPGTSGTDTQYF
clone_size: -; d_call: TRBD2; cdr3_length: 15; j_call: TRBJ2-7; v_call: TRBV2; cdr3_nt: TGTGCCAGCAGCCTCCTTCGGGAGGGCTCCTACGAGCAGTACTTC; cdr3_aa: CASSLLREGSYEQYF
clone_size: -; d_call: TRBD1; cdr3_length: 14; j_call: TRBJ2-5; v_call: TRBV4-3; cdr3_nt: TGCGCCAGCAGCCCGAACGGACAGGGGGCGACCCAGTACTTC; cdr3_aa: CASSPNGQGATQYF
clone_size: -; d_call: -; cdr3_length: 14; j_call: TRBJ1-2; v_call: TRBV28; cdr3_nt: TGTGTCCGGAGGGGGGGACAAGCTAACTATGGCTACACCTTC; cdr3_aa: CVRRGGQANYGYTF
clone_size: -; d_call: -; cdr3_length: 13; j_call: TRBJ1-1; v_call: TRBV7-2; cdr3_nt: TGTGCCAGCAGCCCCCATAGGGCCACTGAAGCTTTCTTT; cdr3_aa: CASSPHRATEAFF
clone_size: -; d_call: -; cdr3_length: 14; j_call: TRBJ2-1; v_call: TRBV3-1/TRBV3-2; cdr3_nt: TGTGCCAGCAGCCAAGAGTGGGGGAGCGATGAGCAGTTCTTC; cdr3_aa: CASSQEWGSDEQFF
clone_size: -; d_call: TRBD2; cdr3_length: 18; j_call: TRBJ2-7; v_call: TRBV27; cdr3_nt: TGTGCCAGCAGGCCCTTGGGACTAGCGGGAGACTCTTCCTACGAGCAGTACTTC; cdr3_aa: CASRPLGLAGDSSYEQYF
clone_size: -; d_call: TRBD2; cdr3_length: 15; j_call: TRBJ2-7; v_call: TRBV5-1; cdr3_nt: TGCGCCAGCAGCTTGTTGACTAGCGGGGACTACGAGCAGTACTTC; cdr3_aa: CASSLLTSGDYEQYF
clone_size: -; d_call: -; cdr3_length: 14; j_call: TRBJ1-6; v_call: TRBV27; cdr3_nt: TGTGCCAGCACCTGGGGTACCGAGAATTCACCCCTCCACTTT; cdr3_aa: CASTWGTENSPLHF
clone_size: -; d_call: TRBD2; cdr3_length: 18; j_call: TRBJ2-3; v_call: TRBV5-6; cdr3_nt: TGTGCCAGCAGCCCTGGACTAGCGGGGGGCGGGAGCACAGATACGCAGTATTTT; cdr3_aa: CASSPGLAGGGSTDTQYF
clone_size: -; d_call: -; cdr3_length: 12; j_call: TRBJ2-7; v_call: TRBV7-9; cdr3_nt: TGTGCCAGCAGCGCCCGCGCCTACGAGCAGTACTTC; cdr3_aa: CASSARAYEQYF
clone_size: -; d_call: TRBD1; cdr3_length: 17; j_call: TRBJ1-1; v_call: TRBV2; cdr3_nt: TGTGCCAGCAGTGATTGGGGGACAGGGAGGCTAAACACTGAAGCTTTCTTT; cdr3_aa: CASSDWGTGRLNTEAFF
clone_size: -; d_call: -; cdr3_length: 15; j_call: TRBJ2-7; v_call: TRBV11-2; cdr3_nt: TGTGCCAGCAGCTTAGATAGGGGCCAGGTCTACGAGCAGTACTTC; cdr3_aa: CASSLDRGQVYEQYF
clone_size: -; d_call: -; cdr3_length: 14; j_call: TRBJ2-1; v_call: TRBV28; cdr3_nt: TGTGCCAGCAGCTGGCTGGGGGGATACAATGAGCAGTTCTTC; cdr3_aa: CASSWLGGYNEQFF
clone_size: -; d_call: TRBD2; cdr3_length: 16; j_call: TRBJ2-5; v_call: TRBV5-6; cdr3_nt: TGTGCCAGCAGCTTGCCGGGACTAGCGGGGTGGGAGACCCAGTACTTC; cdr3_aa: CASSLPGLAGWETQYF
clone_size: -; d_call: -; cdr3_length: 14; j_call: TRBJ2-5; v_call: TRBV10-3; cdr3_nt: TGTGCCATCAGTGAGACCCAGGGGAGAGAGACCCAGTACTTC; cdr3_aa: CAISETQGRETQYF
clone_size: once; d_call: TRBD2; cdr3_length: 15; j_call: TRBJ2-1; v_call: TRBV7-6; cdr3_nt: TGTGCCAGCAGCCTCCTTACTAGCGGGGGAGATGAGCAGTTCTTC; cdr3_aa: CASSLLTSGGDEQFF
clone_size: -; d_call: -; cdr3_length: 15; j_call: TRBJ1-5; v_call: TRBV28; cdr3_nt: TGTGCCAGCAGTGGCTCTCTCGGGGGTAATCAGCCCCAGCATTTT; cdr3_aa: CASSGSLGGNQPQHF
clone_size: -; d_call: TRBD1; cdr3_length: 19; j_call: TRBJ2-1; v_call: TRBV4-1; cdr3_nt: TGCGCCAGCAGCCAAGCGAAAGTCGCTTTTAGACAGGGCTACAATGAGCAGTTCTTC; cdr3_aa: CASSQAKVAFRQGYNEQFF
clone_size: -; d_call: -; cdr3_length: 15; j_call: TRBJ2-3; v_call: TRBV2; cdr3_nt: TGTGCCAGCAGTTTATCTGGGGTGGCGGCAGATACGCAGTATTTT; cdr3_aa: CASSLSGVAADTQYF
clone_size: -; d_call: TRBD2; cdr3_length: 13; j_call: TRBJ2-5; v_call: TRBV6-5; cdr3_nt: TGTGCCAGCAACCCGGGGGGGCGAGAGACCCAGTACTTC; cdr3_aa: CASNPGGRETQYF
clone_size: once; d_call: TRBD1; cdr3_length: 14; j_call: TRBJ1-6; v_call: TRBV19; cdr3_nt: TGTGCCAGTAGTGCGACAGGGGTAAGGACACCCCTCCACTTT; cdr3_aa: CASSATGVRTPLHF
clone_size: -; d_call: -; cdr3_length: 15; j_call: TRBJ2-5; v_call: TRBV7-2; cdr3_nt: TGTGCCAGCAGCTTAGATCAGGGGTTGGGAAAGACCCAGTACTTC; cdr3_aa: CASSLDQGLGKTQYF
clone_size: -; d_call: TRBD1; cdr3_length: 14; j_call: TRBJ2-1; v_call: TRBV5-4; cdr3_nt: TGTGCCAGCAGCCTCAGGGGGCTCAACAATGAGCAGTTCTTC; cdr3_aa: CASSLRGLNNEQFF
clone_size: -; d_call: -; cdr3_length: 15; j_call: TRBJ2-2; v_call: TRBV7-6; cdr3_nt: TGTGCCAGCAGCTTAACCCGCGCGAACACCGGGGAGCTGTTTTTT; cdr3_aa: CASSLTRANTGELFF
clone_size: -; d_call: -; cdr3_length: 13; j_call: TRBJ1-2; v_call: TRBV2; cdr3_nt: TGTGCCAGCAGTGAGCAGGGAGGGGATGGCTACACCTTC; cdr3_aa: CASSEQGGDGYTF
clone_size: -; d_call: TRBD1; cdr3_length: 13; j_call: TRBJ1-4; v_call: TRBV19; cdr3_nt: TGTGCCAGTGCCGACAGGGAAGGTGAAAAACTGTTTTTT; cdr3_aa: CASADREGEKLFF
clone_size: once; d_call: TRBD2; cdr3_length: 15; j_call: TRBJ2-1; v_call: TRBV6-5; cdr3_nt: TGTGCCAGCAGTCCCGGGACTAGCGAATACAATGAGCAGTTCTTC; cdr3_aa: CASSPGTSEYNEQFF
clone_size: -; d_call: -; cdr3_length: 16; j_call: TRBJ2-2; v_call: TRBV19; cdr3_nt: TGTGCCAGTAGTATAAGCAGGACTACGAACACCGGGGAGCTGTTTTTT; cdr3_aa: CASSISRTTNTGELFF
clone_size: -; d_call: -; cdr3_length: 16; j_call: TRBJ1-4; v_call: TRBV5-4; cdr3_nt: TGTGCCAGCAGCTTCCGACAAATACAGGGAAACGAAAAACTGTTTTTT; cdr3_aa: CASSFRQIQGNEKLFF
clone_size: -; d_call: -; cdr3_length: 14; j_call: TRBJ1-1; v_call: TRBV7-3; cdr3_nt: TGTGCCAGCAGCTTAAGGGGTAGCGACACTGAAGCTTTCTTT; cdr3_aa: CASSLRGSDTEAFF
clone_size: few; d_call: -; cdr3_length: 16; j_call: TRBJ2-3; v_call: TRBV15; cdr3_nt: TGTGCCACCAGCAGAGTATCAGGGGCCGGGACAGATACGCAGTATTTT; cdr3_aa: CATSRVSGAGTDTQYF
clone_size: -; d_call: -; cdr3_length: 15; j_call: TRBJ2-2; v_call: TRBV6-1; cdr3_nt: TGTGCCAGCAGTGAGGCTAGTGGGGGCACCGGGGAGCTGTTTTTT; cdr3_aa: CASSEASGGTGELFF